This T cell receptor beta chain appears in the sequencing data of a study of T cell changes during pregnancy in multiple sclerosis. V lost 6 bases to trimming and J lost 3 bases, with 17 bases between them. CDR1 is LNHDA, CDR2 SQIVND, per germline (reference sequence). The CDR3 runs 15 residues. Here immunoSEQ multiplex PCR was the method, and the copy in TCRdb shows in-frame clones only, minus some. In the table there are 40,000 to 55,000 clones, roughly 92% of which are singletons. The rearrangement uses TRBV19 and TRBJ2-5; maybe TRBD1 (5 bases). This TCR came from a female donor with multiple sclerosis, enrolled in a pregnancy study. The sequencing here drew on CD4+ T cells from peripheral blood mononuclear cells, taken in the third trimester of pregnancy. CDR3 DNA sequence: TGTGCCAGTAGAAACGCATTACAGGCTGAAGAGACCCAGTACTTC. It is translated as CASRNALQAEETQYF.